A selection of T cell receptor beta chains follows, all from one sample in a study of cytomegalovirus exposure and HLA in healthy donors. TCRdb keeps only in-frame clones here, not all; method: immunoSEQ multiplex PCR. The data hold about 180,000 clones, with around 82% observed a single time. The sample was PBMCs. The origin of the receptors is a woman aged 30 to 39 in good health and CMV-seropositive. Each CDR3 is given with its conserved first and last residue. D genes are given only for firm matches. Where a row states a size, it is once, few, many or the class of an expanded clone; other rows omit it.

.	TRBJ1-1	.	TRBV5-6	CASSSASGASDTEAFF	TGTGCCAGCAGCTCCGCCTCAGGTGCCTCGGACACTGAAGCTTTCTTT
.	TRBJ2-5	.	TRBV11-2	CASSLNGETQYF	TGTGCCAGCTCCCTCAACGGAGAGACCCAGTACTTC
TRBD2	TRBJ2-2	.	TRBV6-4	CASSAAGGPVGELFF	TGTGCCAGCAGTGCAGCGGGGGGGCCTGTCGGGGAGCTGTTTTTT
.	TRBJ2-7	.	TRBV28	CASSPPGLGNSYEQYF	TGTGCCAGCAGTCCCCCGGGACTGGGAAACTCCTACGAGCAGTACTTC
.	TRBJ2-7	.	TRBV6-6	CASSNTGGSYEQYF	TGTGCCAGCAGCAACACTGGCGGCTCCTACGAGCAGTACTTC
.	TRBJ2-6	.	TRBV11-3	CASSWGGQSGANVLTF	TGTGCCAGCAGCTGGGGCGGACAGTCTGGGGCCAACGTCCTGACTTTC
TRBD1	TRBJ1-1	.	TRBV11-2	CASRPRQGSGTEAFF	TGTGCCAGCAGACCACGACAGGGTTCAGGGACTGAAGCTTTCTTT
TRBD2	TRBJ2-1	.	TRBV6-5	CASSPSGGAPNEQFF	TGTGCCAGCAGTCCTAGCGGGGGGGCCCCCAATGAGCAGTTCTTC
.	TRBJ1-1	.	TRBV19	CASSIGPTGNTEAFF	TGTGCCAGTAGTATAGGCCCAACCGGTAACACTGAAGCTTTCTTT
TRBD2	TRBJ2-7	.	TRBV28	CASSSSGGSSYEQYF	TGTGCCAGCAGTTCCAGCGGGGGGAGCTCCTACGAGCAGTACTTC
TRBD2	TRBJ2-3	.	TRBV4-2	CASSQEAVRGGRDTQYF	TGTGCCAGCAGCCAAGAAGCAGTGCGGGGGGGTCGGGATACGCAGTATTTT
TRBD2	TRBJ2-6	.	TRBV5-4	CASSPGLAILSGANVLTF	TGTGCCAGCAGCCCGGGACTAGCGATTCTCTCTGGGGCCAACGTCCTGACTTTC
.	TRBJ1-2	.	TRBV9	CASSVGRGGYGYTF	TGTGCCAGCAGCGTAGGTAGGGGTGGCTATGGCTACACCTTC
TRBD1	TRBJ2-7	.	TRBV2	CASRLDRGIPSGEQYF	TGTGCCAGCAGGCTTGACAGGGGAATACCTTCAGGCGAGCAGTACTTC
.	TRBJ2-7	.	TRBV6-5	CASSLLGREQYF	TGTGCCAGCAGCCTTTTGGGGCGCGAGCAGTACTTC
.	TRBJ1-1	few	TRBV7-3	CASTTGPGNTEAFF	TGTGCCAGCACAACAGGGCCAGGGAACACTGAAGCTTTCTTT
TRBD1	TRBJ2-7	.	TRBV2	CASGGTGKHEQYF	TGTGCCAGCGGGGGGACAGGGAAACACGAGCAGTACTTC
TRBD2	TRBJ2-7	.	TRBV4-2	CASSGGGALYEQYF	TGTGCCAGCAGCGGGGGAGGGGCTCTTTACGAGCAGTACTTC
.	TRBJ2-7	.	TRBV5-1	CASSLEAETHEQYF	TGCGCCAGCAGCTTGGAGGCGGAAACCCACGAGCAGTACTTC
TRBD1	TRBJ1-1	.	TRBV5-1	CASSSGTGPSEAFF	TGCGCCAGCAGCTCCGGGACAGGACCCTCTGAAGCTTTCTTT
TRBD1	TRBJ1-2	once	TRBV18	CASSPVDREIHTF	TGTGCCAGCTCACCCGTGGACAGGGAGATCCACACCTTC
.	TRBJ1-2	.	TRBV6-1	CASSEVATAHQSYGYTF	TGTGCCAGCAGTGAAGTGGCTACAGCCCATCAGTCCTATGGCTACACCTTC
TRBD2	TRBJ2-2	.	TRBV4-1	CASSPGLAVTGTGELFF	TGCGCCAGCAGCCCGGGACTAGCGGTAACTGGCACCGGGGAGCTGTTTTTT
TRBD1	TRBJ1-2	.	TRBV19	CASSSTTGNNYGYTF	TGTGCCAGTAGTTCAACGACAGGGAATAACTATGGCTACACCTTC
TRBD2	TRBJ2-3	once	TRBV4-1	CASSQAGGLGTDTQYF	TGCGCCAGCAGCCAGGCGGGGGGCCTTGGCACAGATACGCAGTATTTT
TRBD1	TRBJ1-5	.	TRBV10-3	CAISEPGQAGSQPQHF	TGTGCCATCAGTGAACCCGGACAGGCGGGAAGTCAGCCCCAGCATTTT
.	TRBJ2-5	.	TRBV5-1	CASSLGQYQETQYF	TGCGCCAGCAGTCTCGGACAGTACCAAGAGACCCAGTACTTC
.	TRBJ2-6	.	TRBV19	CATEKVGANVLTF	TGTGCCACAGAAAAAGTTGGGGCCAACGTCCTGACTTTC
TRBD1	TRBJ2-3	.	TRBV5-8	CASSSRPGTGGTDTQYF	TGTGCCAGCAGCTCGAGACCCGGGACAGGGGGCACAGATACGCAGTATTTT
.	TRBJ2-2	few	TRBV19	CASSRRSGSTGELFF	TGTGCCAGTAGTCGCAGGTCCGGTAGCACCGGGGAGCTGTTTTTT
TRBD1	TRBJ2-7	.	TRBV27	CASGTGKGYEQYF	TGTGCCAGTGGGACAGGGAAAGGCTACGAGCAGTACTTC
.	TRBJ1-4	.	TRBV30	CAWSRTVRTSEKLFF	TGTGCCTGGAGTCGGACAGTCCGGACGAGTGAAAAACTGTTTTTT
TRBD2	TRBJ2-5	.	TRBV11-3	CASSSPHGGVETQYF	TGTGCCAGCAGCTCACCCCACGGGGGGGTAGAGACCCAGTACTTC
TRBD2	TRBJ2-3	.	TRBV9	CASSVATGGANADTQYF	TGTGCCAGCAGCGTAGCTACGGGGGGGGCCAACGCAGATACGCAGTATTTT
TRBD1	TRBJ2-5	.	TRBV6-5	CASSGTGGSHGTQYF	TGTGCCAGCAGTGGGACAGGGGGATCTCATGGGACCCAGTACTTC
.	TRBJ2-3	.	TRBV7-2	CASILLAGTDTQYF	TGTGCCAGCATTCTCCTGGCGGGCACAGATACGCAGTATTTT
TRBD2	TRBJ2-3	.	TRBV5-6	CASSPSGGAGDTQYF	TGTGCCAGCAGCCCTAGCGGGGGGGCGGGGGATACGCAGTATTTT
TRBD2	TRBJ2-5	.	TRBV5-4	CASSLDPPLLAGSEETQYF	TGTGCCAGCAGCTTGGATCCTCCGCTACTAGCGGGGAGCGAAGAGACCCAGTACTTC
.	TRBJ2-2	.	TRBV7-9	CASSLGQIDTGELFF	TGTGCCAGCAGCTTAGGACAGATCGACACCGGGGAGCTGTTTTTT
.	TRBJ2-5	.	TRBV3-2	CFLEETQYF	TGTTTTCTAGAAGAGACCCAGTACTTC
.	TRBJ2-7	once	TRBV30	CASRPGDGYEQYF	TGTGCCTCCCGACCGGGGGACGGCTACGAGCAGTACTTC
.	TRBJ2-5	.	TRBV7-9	CASSLGQTQYF	TGTGCCAGCAGCTTAGGGCAGACCCAGTACTTC
.	TRBJ2-2	.	TRBV28	CASRPQGVTGELFF	TGTGCCAGCCGACCACAGGGAGTTACCGGGGAGCTGTTTTTT
.	TRBJ2-3	.	TRBV11-2	CASSPLDTQYF	TGTGCCAGCAGCCCCCTGGATACGCAGTATTTT
.	TRBJ2-5	.	TRBV11-2	CASTSSEAGSETQYF	TGTGCCAGCACCTCTTCGGAGGCGGGGTCGGAGACCCAGTACTTC
TRBD2	TRBJ2-7	few	TRBV6-5	CASSSRTRSGEQYF	TGTGCCAGCAGTTCCCGGACTAGATCGGGCGAGCAGTACTTC
.	TRBJ2-7	.	TRBV6-5	CATRPITGSHEQYF	TGTGCCACCCGACCTATTACAGGGTCCCACGAGCAGTACTTC
TRBD1	TRBJ1-1	.	TRBV7-2	CASSFAYRGGKYTEAFF	TGTGCCAGCAGCTTCGCATACAGGGGCGGGAAATACACTGAAGCTTTCTTT
TRBD2	TRBJ2-1	.	TRBV15	CATQSGGSYNEQFF	TGTGCCACCCAGAGCGGGGGATCCTACAATGAGCAGTTCTTC
.	TRBJ1-4	.	TRBV10-3	CAISESFNEKLFF	TGTGCCATCAGTGAGTCCTTTAATGAAAAACTGTTTTTT
.	TRBJ1-3	.	TRBV28	CASRQGFGNTIYF	TGTGCCAGCAGACAGGGTTTCGGAAACACCATATATTTT
.	TRBJ2-5	.	TRBV4-3	CASSQDGAGQETQYF	TGCGCCAGCAGCCAAGATGGGGCAGGCCAAGAGACCCAGTACTTC
.	TRBJ2-3	.	TRBV14	CASSQGRNTDTQYF	TGTGCCAGCAGCCAAGGGCGGAACACAGATACGCAGTATTTT
TRBD2	TRBJ2-3	.	TRBV12-5	CASGLLPTGGTSTDTQYF	TGTGCTAGTGGTTTGTTGCCAACGGGGGGGACTAGCACAGATACGCAGTATTTT
TRBD1	TRBJ1-1	.	TRBV27	CASSQGGLVEAFF	TGTGCCAGCAGCCAGGGGGGATTAGTTGAAGCTTTCTTT